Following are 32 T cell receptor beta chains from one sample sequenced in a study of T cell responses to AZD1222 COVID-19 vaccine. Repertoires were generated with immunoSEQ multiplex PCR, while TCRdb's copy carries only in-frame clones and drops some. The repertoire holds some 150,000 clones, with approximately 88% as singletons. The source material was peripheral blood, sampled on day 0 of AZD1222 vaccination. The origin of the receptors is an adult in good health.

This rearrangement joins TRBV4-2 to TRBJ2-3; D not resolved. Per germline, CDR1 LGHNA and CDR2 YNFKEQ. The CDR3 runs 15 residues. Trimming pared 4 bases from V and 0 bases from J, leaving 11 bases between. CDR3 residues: CASSLRVRSTDTQYF. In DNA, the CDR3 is TGTGCCAGCAGCCTAAGGGTCAGGAGCACAGATACGCAGTATTTT.

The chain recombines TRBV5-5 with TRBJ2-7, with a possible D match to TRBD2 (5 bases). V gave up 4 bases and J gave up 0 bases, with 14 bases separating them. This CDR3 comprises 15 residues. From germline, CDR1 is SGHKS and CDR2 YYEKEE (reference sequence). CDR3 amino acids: CASSTLGGFSYEQYF. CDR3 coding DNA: TGTGCCAGCAGCACTCTAGGCGGGTTCTCCTACGAGCAGTACTTC.

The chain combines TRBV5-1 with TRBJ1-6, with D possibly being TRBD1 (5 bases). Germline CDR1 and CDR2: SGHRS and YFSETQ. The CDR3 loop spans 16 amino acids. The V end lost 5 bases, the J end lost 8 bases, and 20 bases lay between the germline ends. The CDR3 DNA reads TGCGCCAGCAGTACCTTGGGGGGGAGTCCGGATTCACCCCTCCACTTT. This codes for CASSTLGGSPDSPLHF.

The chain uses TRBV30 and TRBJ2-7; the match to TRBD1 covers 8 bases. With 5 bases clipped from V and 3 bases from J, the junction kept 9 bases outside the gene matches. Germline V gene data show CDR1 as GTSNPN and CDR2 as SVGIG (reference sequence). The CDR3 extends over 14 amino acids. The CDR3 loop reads CAWGVQGVLYEQYF. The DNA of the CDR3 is TGTGCCTGGGGCGTACAGGGGGTTCTCTACGAGCAGTACTTC.

CDR3 bases: TGTGCCAGCAGCCTAGGGGGGGCCCGGCAGCCCCAGCATTTT. Translated, it gives CASSLGGARQPQHF. This rearrangement joins TRBV7-8 to TRBJ1-5, with a possible D match to TRBD1 (6 bases). The CDR3 is made up of 14 amino acids. V was pared by 5 bases and J by 7 bases, with 15 bases between. Germline V gene lookup returns CDR1 SGHVS and CDR2 FQNEAQ.

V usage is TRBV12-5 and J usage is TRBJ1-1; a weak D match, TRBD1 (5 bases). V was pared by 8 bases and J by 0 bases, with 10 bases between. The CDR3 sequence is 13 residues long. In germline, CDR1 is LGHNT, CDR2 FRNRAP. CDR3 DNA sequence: TGTGCTAGTAGGGGAGGATTGAACACTGAAGCTTTCTTT. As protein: CASRGGLNTEAFF. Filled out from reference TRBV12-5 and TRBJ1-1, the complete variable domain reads DARVTQTPRHKVTEMGQEVTMRCQPILGHNTVFWYRQTMMQGLELLAYFRNRAPLDDSGMPKDRFSAEMPDATLATLKIQPSEPRDSAVYFCASRGGLNTEAFFGQGTRLTVV.

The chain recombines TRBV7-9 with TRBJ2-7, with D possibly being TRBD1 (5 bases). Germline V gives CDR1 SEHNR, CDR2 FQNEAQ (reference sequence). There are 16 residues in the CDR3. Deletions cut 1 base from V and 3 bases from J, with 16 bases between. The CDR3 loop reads CASSLGQGGIIYEQYF. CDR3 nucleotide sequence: TGTGCCAGCAGCTTAGGGCAGGGCGGAATTATCTACGAGCAGTACTTC.

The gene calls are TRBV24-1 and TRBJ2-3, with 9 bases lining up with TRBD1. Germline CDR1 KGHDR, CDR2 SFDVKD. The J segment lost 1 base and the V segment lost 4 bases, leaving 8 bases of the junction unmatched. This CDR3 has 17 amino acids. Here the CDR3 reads CATSEKTGGWGTDTQYF. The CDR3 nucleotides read TGTGCCACCAGTGAAAAAACAGGGGGCTGGGGCACAGATACGCAGTATTTT.

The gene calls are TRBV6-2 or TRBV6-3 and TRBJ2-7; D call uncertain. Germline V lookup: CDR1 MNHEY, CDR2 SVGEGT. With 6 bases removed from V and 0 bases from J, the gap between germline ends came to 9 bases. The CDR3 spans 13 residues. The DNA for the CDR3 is TGTGCCAGCAGCTATGACGTCTCCTACGAGCAGTACTTC. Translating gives CASSYDVSYEQYF.

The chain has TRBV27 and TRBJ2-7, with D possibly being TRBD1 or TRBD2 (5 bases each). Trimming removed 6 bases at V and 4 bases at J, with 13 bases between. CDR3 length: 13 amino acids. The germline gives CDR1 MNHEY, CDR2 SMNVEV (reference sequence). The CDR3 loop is CASREVQGYEQYF. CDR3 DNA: TGTGCCAGCAGGGAGGTGCAGGGTTACGAGCAGTACTTC.

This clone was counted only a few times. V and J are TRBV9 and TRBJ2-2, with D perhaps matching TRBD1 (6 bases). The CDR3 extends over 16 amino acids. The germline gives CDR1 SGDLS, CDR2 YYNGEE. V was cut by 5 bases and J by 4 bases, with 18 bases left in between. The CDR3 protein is CASSSRQDPGTGELFF. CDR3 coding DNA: TGTGCCAGCAGTTCCCGACAGGATCCGGGCACCGGGGAGCTGTTTTTT.

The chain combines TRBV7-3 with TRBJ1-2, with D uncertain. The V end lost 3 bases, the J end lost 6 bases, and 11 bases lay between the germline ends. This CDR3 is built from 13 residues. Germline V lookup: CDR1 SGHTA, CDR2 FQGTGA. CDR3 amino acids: CASSFRNGDGYTF. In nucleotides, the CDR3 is TGTGCCAGCAGCTTCCGAAACGGGGATGGCTACACCTTC.

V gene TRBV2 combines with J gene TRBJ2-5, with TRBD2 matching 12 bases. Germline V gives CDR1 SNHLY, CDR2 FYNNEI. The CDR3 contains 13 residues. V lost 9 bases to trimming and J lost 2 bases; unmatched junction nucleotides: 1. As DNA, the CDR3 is TGTGCCAGACTAGCGGGGGGACAAGAGACCCAGTACTTC. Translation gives CARLAGGQETQYF.

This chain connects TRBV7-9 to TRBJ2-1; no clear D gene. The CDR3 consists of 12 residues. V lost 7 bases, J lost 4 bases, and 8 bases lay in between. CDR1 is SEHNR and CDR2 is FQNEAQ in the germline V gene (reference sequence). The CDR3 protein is CASKDAYNEQFF. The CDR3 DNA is TGTGCCAGCAAGGACGCTTACAATGAGCAGTTCTTC.

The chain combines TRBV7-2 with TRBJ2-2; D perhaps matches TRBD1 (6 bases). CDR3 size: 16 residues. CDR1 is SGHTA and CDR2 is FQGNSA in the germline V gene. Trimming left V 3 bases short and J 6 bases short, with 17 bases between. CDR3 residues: CASSFWGRGEAGELFF. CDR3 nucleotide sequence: TGTGCCAGCAGCTTCTGGGGCAGGGGCGAGGCCGGGGAGCTGTTTTTT.

The DNA of the CDR3 is TGTGCCAGCAGCTTAGCTATCGGCCCATACCTCTACGAGCAGTACTTC. This sequence encodes CASSLAIGPYLYEQYF. The V call is TRBV7-2, the J call TRBJ2-7; D gene uncertain. This CDR3 is 16 amino acids long. Between the trimmed V and J ends, which lost 0 bases and 3 bases, there was a span of 15 bases. Per germline, CDR1 SGHTA and CDR2 FQGNSA.

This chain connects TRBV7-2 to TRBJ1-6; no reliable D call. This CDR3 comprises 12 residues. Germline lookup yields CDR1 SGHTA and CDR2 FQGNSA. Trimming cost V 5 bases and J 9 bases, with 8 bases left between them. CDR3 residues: CASSLSASPLHF. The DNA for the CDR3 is TGTGCCAGCAGCCTCTCAGCTTCACCCCTCCACTTT.

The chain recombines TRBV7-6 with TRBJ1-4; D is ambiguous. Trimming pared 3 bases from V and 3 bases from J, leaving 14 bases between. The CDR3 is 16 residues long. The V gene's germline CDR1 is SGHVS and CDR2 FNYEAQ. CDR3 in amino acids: CASSFRGSFANEKLFF. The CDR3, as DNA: TGTGCCAGCAGCTTCCGGGGTTCCTTCGCTAATGAAAAACTGTTTTTT. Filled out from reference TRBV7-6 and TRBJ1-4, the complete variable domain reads GAGVSQSPRYKVTKRGQDVALRCDPISGHVSLYWYRQALGQGPEFLTYFNYEAQQDKSGLPNDRFSAERPEGSISTLTIQRTEQRDSAMYRCASSFRGSFANEKLFFGSGTQLSVL.

The CDR3 bases are TGTGCCAGCAGTTACTCAGGGCGTACTGAAGCTTTCTTT. Its protein is CASSYSGRTEAFF. The V gene is TRBV6-5, the J gene TRBJ1-1; D is undetermined. This CDR3 spans 13 amino acids. Per the germline V gene, CDR1 is MNHEY and CDR2 is SVGAGI. Trimming shortened V by 0 bases and J by 5 bases, and 7 bases separated the two germline ends.

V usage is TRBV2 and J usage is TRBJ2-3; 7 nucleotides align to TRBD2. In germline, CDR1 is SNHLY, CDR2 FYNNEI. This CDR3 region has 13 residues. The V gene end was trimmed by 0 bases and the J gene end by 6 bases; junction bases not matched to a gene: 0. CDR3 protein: CASSEAGGDTQYF. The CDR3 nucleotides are TGTGCCAGCAGTGAAGCGGGGGGGGATACGCAGTATTTT.

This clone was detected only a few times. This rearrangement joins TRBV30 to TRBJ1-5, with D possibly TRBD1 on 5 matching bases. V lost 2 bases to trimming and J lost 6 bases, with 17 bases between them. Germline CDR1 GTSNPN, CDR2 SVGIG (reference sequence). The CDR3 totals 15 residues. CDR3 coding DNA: TGTGCCTGGAGTCGCCCCGGGGGGGGAGGTCAGCCCCAGCATTTT. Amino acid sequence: CAWSRPGGGGQPQHF.

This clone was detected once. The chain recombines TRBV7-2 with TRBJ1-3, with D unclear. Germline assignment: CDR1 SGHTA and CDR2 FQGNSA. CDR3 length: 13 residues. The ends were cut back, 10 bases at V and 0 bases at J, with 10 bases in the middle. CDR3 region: CATPVFSGNTIYF. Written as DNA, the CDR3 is TGTGCCACCCCCGTCTTCTCTGGAAACACCATATATTTT.

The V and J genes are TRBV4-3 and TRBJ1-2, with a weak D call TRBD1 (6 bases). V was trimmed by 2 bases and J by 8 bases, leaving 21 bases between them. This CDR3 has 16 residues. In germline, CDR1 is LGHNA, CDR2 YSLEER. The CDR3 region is CASSQTPTPRGGGYTF. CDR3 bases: TGCGCCAGCAGCCAAACCCCCACTCCCAGGGGTGGCGGCTACACCTTC.

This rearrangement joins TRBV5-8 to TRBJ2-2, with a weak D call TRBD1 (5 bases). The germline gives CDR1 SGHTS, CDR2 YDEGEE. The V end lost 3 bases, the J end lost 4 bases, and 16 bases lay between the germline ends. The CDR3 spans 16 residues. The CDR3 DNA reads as TGTGCCAGCAGCTGGGGCAAGATACCATTCACCGGGGAGCTGTTTTTT. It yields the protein CASSWGKIPFTGELFF.

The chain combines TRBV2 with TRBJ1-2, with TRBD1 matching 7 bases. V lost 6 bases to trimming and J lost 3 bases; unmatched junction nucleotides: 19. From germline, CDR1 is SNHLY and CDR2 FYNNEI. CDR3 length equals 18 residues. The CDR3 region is CASRGYGTGTATDYGYTF. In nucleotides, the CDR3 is TGTGCCAGCAGGGGTTATGGGACCGGGACAGCCACGGACTATGGCTACACCTTC.

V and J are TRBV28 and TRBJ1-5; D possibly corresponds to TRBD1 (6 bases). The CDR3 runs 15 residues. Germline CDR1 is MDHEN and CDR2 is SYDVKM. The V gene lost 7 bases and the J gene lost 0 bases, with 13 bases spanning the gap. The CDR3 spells CASNGQPYSNQPQHF. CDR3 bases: TGTGCCAGCAACGGACAGCCCTATAGCAATCAGCCCCAGCATTTT.

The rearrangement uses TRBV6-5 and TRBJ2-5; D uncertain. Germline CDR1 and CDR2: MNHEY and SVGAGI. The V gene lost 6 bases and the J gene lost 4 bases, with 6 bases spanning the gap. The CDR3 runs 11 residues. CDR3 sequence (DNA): TGTGCCAGCAGCTACCTAGAGACCCAGTACTTC. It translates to CASSYLETQYF.

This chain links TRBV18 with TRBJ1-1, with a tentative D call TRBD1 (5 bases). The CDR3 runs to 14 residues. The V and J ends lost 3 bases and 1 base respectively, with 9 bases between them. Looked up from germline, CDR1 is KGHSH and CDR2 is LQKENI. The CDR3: CASSPRQQNTEAFF. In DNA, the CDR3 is TGTGCCAGCTCACCGAGACAGCAGAACACTGAAGCTTTCTTT.

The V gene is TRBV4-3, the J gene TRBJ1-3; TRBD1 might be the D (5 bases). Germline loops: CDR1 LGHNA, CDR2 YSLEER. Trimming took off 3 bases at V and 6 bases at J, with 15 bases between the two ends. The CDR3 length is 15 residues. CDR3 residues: CASSHRGRGENTIYF. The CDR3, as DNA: TGCGCCAGCAGCCACCGCGGTCGAGGGGAAAACACCATATATTTT.

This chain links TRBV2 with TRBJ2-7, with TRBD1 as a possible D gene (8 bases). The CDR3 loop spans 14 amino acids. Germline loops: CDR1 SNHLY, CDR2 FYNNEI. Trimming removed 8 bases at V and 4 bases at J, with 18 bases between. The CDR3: CASCEQGEGYEQYF. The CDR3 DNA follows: TGTGCCAGCTGCGAACAGGGGGAGGGTTACGAGCAGTACTTC.

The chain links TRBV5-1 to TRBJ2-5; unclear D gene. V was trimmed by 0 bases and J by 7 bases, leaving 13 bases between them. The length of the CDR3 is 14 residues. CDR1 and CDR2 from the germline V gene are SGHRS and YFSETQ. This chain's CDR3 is CASSLAVSPGTQYF. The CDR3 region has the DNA TGCGCCAGCAGCTTGGCAGTTTCCCCAGGGACCCAGTACTTC.

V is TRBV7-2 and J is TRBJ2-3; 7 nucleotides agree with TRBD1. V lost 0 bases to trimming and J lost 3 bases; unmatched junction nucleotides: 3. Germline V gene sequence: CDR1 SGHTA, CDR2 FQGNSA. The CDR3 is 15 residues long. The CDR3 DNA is TGTGCCAGCAGCTTAGCGACGACAGGGACAGATACGCAGTATTTT. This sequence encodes CASSLATTGTDTQYF. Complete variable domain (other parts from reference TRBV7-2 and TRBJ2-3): GAGVSQSPSNKVTEKGKDVELRCDPISGHTALYWYRQSLGQGLEFLIYFQGNSAPDKSGLPSDRFSAERTGGSVSTLTIQRTQQEDSAVYLCASSLATTGTDTQYFGPGTRLTVL.